The T cell receptor beta chain described here comes from a study of cytomegalovirus exposure and HLA in healthy donors. Study at large: Early on, a data release was issued that held 65 million to 100 million unique TCRs from HLA-typed donors. Study-level points and caveats: Available immune exposure information covered CMV serostatus only.

This clone appeared once. Its matching antigen is unknown. The CDR3 is 14 residues long. Trimming pared 3 bases from V and 6 bases from J, leaving 14 bases between. The germline V gene has CDR1 KGHSH and CDR2 LQKENI. Primers included in the PCR were 60 Vbeta and 13 Jbeta primers. The repertoire was sequenced with immunoSEQ multiplex PCR; TCRdb's copy has only in-frame clones and lacks some. Among about 93,000 clones listed, around 78% were seen once. The sequencing sample was made of PBMCs. The source of this sequence is a man aged 25-45 years in good health and CMV-seronegative. The rearrangement links TRBV18 to TRBJ1-1, with D unclear. In DNA form, the CDR3 reads TGTGCCAGCTCACCGCCCTGGACGGAGGCTGAAGCTTTCTTT. This codes for CASSPPWTEAEAFF.